The sequence of this TCR beta chain was determined in a study of cytomegalovirus exposure and HLA in healthy donors. Study-wide results and limits: A later examination showed that TCR association rates differed by HLA locus, with DRB1 most and HLA-C fewest.

13 Jbeta primers and 60 Vbeta primers were used for the PCR. The assay was immunoSEQ multiplex PCR, and TCRdb's table has in-frame clones only and misses some. The sample lists 150,000 to 200,000 clones; 80% were seen once. This clone occurred a few times. Its antigen is not identified. The source material was PBMCs. The sequence derives from a woman in her forties or fifties in good health and CMV-seropositive.

CDR3 region: CAISEEGYEQYF. The CDR3, as DNA: TGTGCCATCAGTGAGGAGGGTTACGAGCAGTACTTC. The chain uses TRBV10-3 and TRBJ2-7; D perhaps matches TRBD2 (5 bases). The CDR3 has 12 amino acids. V shed 2 bases and J shed 4 bases, with 6 bases lying between them. CDR1 is ENHRY and CDR2 is SYGVKD in the germline V gene.